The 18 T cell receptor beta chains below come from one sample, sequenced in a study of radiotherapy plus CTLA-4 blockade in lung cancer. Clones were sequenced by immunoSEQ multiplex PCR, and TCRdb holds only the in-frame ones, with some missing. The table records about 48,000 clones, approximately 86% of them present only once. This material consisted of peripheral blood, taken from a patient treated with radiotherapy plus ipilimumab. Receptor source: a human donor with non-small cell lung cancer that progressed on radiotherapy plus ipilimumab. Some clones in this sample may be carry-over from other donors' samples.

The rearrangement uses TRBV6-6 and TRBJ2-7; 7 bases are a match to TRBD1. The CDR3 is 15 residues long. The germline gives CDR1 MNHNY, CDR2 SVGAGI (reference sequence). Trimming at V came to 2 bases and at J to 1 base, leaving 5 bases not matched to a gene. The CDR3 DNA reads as TGTGCCAGCAGTTACAGAAGGGACAGATCCTACGAGCAGTACTTC. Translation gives CASSYRRDRSYEQYF.

The CDR3 DNA follows: TGTGCCAGTAGTAAGACAGAGAACACTGAAGCTTTCTTT. Translation gives CASSKTENTEAFF. The chain is built from TRBV19 and TRBJ1-1; tentative D call: TRBD1 (5 bases). Per germline, CDR1 LNHDA and CDR2 SQIVND (reference sequence). Trimming stripped 4 bases from V and 1 base from J, with 7 bases between. There are 13 residues in the CDR3. Supplemented by reference TRBV19 and TRBJ1-1, the full variable domain reads DGGITQSPKYLFRKEGQNVTLSCEQNLNHDAMYWYRQDPGQGLRLIYYSQIVNDFQKGDIAEGYSVSREKKESFPLTVTSAQKNPTAFYLCASSKTENTEAFFGQGTRLTVV.

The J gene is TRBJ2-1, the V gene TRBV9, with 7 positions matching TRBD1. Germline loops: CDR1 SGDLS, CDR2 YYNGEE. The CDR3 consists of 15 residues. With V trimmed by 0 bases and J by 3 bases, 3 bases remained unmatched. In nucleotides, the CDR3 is TGTGCCAGCAGCGTAGCGGGACAGAACTACAATGAGCAGTTCTTC. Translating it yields CASSVAGQNYNEQFF.

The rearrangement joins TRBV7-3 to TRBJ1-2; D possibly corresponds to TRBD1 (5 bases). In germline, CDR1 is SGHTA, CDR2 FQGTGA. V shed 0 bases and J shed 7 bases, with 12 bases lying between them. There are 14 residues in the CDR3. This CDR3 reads CASSLTAGLSGYTF. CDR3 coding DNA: TGTGCCAGCAGCTTAACTGCAGGGTTGAGTGGCTACACCTTC.

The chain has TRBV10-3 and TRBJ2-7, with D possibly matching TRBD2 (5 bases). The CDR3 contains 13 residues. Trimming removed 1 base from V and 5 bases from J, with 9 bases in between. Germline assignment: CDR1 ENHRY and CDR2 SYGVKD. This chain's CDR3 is CAISEYPGNEQYF. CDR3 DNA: TGTGCCATCAGTGAGTATCCGGGGAACGAGCAGTACTTC.

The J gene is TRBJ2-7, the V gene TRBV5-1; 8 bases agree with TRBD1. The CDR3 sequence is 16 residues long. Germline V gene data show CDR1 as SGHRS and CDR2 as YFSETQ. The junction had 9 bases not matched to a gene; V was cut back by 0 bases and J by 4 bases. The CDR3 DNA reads TGCGCCAGCAGCTTGGGCCCAGGGGGCGCATCTTACGAGCAGTACTTC. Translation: CASSLGPGGASYEQYF.

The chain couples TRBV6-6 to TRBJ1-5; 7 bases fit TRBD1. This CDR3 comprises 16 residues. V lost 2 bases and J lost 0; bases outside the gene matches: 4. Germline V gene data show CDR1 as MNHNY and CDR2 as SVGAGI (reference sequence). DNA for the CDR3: TGTGCCAGCAGTTACGAAGGGGGCCATAGCAATCAGCCCCAGCATTTT. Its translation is CASSYEGGHSNQPQHF.

CDR3 loop: CASRDSRNQPQHF. As DNA, the CDR3 is TGTGCCAGTAGGGACAGTCGCAATCAGCCCCAGCATTTT. V is TRBV19 and J is TRBJ1-5; D might be TRBD1 (6 bases). Germline V gives CDR1 LNHDA, CDR2 SQIVND (reference sequence). The V end was cut by 6 bases, the J end by 2 bases, with 8 bases between. The CDR3 runs to 13 residues.

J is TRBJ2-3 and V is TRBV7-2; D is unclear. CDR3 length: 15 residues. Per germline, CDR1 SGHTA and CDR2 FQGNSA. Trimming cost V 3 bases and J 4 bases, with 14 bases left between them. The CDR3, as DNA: TGTGCCAGCAGCTTCGGATACAGTTACCCAGATACGCAGTATTTT. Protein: CASSFGYSYPDTQYF.

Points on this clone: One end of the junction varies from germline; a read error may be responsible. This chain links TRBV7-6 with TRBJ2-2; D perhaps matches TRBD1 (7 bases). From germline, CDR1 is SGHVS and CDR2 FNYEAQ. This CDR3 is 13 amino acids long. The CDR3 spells CASSLETQGGLFF. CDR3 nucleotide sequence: TGTGCCAGCAGCTTAGAGACCCAGGGGGGGCTGTTTTTT.

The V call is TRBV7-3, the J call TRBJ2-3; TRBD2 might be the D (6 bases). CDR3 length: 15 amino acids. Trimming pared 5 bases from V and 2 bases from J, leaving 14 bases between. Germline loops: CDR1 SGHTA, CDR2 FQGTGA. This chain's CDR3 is CASSPDWRDTDTQYF. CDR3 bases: TGTGCCAGCAGCCCCGATTGGCGGGACACAGATACGCAGTATTTT.

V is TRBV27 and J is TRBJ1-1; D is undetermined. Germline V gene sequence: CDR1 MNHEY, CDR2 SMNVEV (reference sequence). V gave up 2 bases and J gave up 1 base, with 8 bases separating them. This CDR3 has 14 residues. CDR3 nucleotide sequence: TGTGCCAGCAGTTTAGCCGGGTGGAACACTGAAGCTTTCTTT. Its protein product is CASSLAGWNTEAFF.

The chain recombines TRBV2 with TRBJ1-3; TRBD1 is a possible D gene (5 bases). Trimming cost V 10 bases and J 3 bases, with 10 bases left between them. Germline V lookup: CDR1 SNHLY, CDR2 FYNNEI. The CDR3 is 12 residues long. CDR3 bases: TGTGCCAAAAGGACACTTGGAAACACCATATATTTT. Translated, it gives CAKRTLGNTIYF.

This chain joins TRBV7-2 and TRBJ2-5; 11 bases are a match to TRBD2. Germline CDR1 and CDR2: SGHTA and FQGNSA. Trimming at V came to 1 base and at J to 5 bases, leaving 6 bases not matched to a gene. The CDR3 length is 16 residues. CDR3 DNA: TGTGCCAGCAGCTTAGGCCTAGCGGGAGGAAGCGAGACCCAGTACTTC. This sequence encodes CASSLGLAGGSETQYF.

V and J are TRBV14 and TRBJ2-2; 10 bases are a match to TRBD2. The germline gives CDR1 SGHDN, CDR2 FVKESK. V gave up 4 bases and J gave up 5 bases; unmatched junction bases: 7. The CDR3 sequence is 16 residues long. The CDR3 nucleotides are TGTGCCAGCAGCCGAGCCGGGACTAGCGATACCGGGGAGCTGTTTTTT. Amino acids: CASSRAGTSDTGELFF.

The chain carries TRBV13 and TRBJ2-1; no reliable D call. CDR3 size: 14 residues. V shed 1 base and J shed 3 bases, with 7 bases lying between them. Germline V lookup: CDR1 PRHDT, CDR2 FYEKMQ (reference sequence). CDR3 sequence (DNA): TGTGCCAGCAGCTTAGATTCAGACTACAATGAGCAGTTCTTC. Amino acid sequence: CASSLDSDYNEQFF.

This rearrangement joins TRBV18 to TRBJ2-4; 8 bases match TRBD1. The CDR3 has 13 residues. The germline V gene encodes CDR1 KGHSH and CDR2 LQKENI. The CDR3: CASTGARGNIQYF. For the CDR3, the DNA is TGTGCTTCGACAGGGGCGCGAGGAAACATTCAGTACTTC.

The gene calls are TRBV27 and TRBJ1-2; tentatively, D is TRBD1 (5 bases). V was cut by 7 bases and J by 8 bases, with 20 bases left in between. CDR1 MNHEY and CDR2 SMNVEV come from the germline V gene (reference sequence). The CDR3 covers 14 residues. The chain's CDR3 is CASTPRGYLGGYTF. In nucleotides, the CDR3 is TGTGCCAGCACGCCGCGGGGCTACTTGGGAGGCTACACCTTC.